This TCR beta chain was found in a study of shared T cell receptors in the human thymus (dated by TCRdb to about 2021). Regarding the study in general: The study investigated the way shared, self-reactive T-cell receptor alpha chains are produced in the human thymus.

The germline V gene sets CDR1 to MGHRA and CDR2 to YSYEKL. Trimming removed 3 bases from V and 0 bases from J; the gene matches leave 3 bases unexplained. The CDR3 runs 15 residues from the cysteine to the phenylalanine. Just CDR3 DNA is preserved here, 45 bases in frame from base 1. Receptor libraries were prepared by the immunoSEQ multiplex PCR assay. The source is immuneACCESS, and TCRdb retained only in-frame sequences with V and J called. Part of the clones is not carried over; for the studies checked, unresolved V genes explain less than half of this, and the remainder is unexplained. The sample table records some 700,000 clones; approximately 90% of these occur just once. 0.0095% to 0.013% of the sample comes from the top ten. The table lists this clone with a few counts. Its antigen is currently not known. Base qualities were left out, and no much larger clone turns up one base away. This sample was shared with a second study, whose subject was human thymus T cells. As described in the second report: Donors were immunologically healthy infants undergoing open corrective cardiac surgery for congenital heart defects in Finland. Thymus tissue was obtained as surgical resects removed during corrective cardiac surgery. V and J gene segment usage appeared biased in both thymic and peripheral blood repertoires. Highly overlapping thymic TCR repertoires among unrelated individuals were reported in the related research. TCR alpha and beta repertoires from seven to nine infant thymus samples and four related peripheral blood samples were characterized in the study. Donor ages ranged from roughly 7 to 250 days, and the cohort comprised over 5 male and two female infants. After being mechanically released from the tissue, thymocytes were kept at -70 degrees C in pellets of roughly 10-33 million cells. A QIAsymphony instrument was used to extract genomic DNA from frozen cell pellets. The immunoSEQ multiplex PCR assay was used to amplify the TCRB and TCRAD loci from a standardized amount of quality-controlled genomic DNA. The amplicons spanned the V(D)J region and were long enough to cover the CDR3 and allow V and J genes to be identified. The amplicons were sequenced on an Illumina platform via the commercial immunoSEQ service. Primer bias and sequencing errors were corrected as previously described, and TCRAD and TCRB definitions were based on the IMGT database. Analysis of the repertoires was done with immunoSEQ Analyzer 3.0 and VDJTools and included basic statistics, V/J segment usage, diversity estimates, rarefaction and pairwise overlap. To estimate diversity, the Chao1, ChaoE, Efron-Thisted, Shannon and inverse Simpson indices were applied, and diversity was also estimated on datasets down-sampled to the smallest sample. For repertoire overlap, CDR3 nucleotide sequence, V gene and J gene had to match strictly, and clustering was done by Jaccard-based multidimensional scaling. On average, thymus samples gave roughly 740,000 unique TCRB clonotypes, whereas blood samples gave about 84,000.

This TCR came from a boy in the first two years of life with a congenital heart defect. Donor details come from another sample of the same person, matched by shared clones. The rearranged segments are TRBV4-1 and TRBJ2-7; 9 central nucleotides agree with TRBD1. The sample comprised thymocytes. The CDR3 region: CASSQDRGLSYEQYF. The sequence in DNA is TGCGCCAGCAGCCAGGACAGGGGCCTCTCCTACGAGCAGTACTTC.